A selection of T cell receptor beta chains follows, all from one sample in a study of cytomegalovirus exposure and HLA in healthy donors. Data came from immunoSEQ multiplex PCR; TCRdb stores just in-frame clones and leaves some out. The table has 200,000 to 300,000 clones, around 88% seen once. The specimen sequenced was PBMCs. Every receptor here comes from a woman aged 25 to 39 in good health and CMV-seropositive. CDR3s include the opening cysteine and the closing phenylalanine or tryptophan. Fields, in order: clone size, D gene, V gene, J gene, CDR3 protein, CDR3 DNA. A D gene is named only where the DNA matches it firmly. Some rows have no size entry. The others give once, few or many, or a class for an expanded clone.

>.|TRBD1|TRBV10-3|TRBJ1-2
CATTVGQGYADYGYTF
TGTGCCACGACAGTGGGACAGGGGTATGCTGACTATGGCTACACCTTC
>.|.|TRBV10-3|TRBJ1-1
CAISAGGNTEAFF
TGTGCCATCAGTGCGGGGGGAAACACTGAAGCTTTCTTT
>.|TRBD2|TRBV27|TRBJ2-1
CASSFGRGVAGGNEQFF
TGTGCCAGCAGTTTCGGCCGGGGGGTAGCGGGGGGAAATGAGCAGTTCTTC
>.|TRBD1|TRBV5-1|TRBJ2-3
CASSLAATGEDTQYF
TGCGCCAGCAGCTTGGCCGCGACAGGGGAAGATACGCAGTATTTT
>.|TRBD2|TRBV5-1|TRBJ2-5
CASSPGTSGSLVETQYF
TGCGCCAGCAGCCCTGGGACTAGCGGGAGTCTGGTAGAGACCCAGTACTTC
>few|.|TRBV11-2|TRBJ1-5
CASSRERQEAQHF
TGTGCCAGCAGCCGCGAACGACAGGAGGCCCAGCATTTT
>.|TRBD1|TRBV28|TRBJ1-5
CASWLGQGEQPQHF
TGTGCCAGCTGGTTGGGACAGGGGGAACAGCCCCAGCATTTT
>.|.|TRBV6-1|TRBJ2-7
CASSEDRVSYEQYF
TGTGCCAGCAGTGAAGACAGGGTTTCCTACGAGCAGTACTTC
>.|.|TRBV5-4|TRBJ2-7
CASSLEQHDEQYF
TGTGCCAGCAGCTTAGAACAGCACGACGAGCAGTACTTC
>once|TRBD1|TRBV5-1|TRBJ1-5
CASSPGDGQGGHSGNQPQHF
TGCGCCAGCAGCCCAGGGGATGGACAGGGGGGTCATAGCGGCAATCAGCCCCAGCATTTT
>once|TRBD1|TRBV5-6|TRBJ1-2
CASSLVGPGGNYGYTF
TGTGCCAGCAGCTTGGTCGGGCCAGGGGGAAACTATGGCTACACCTTC
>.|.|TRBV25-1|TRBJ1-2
CASSEYVGANYGYTF
TGTGCCAGCAGTGAATATGTAGGGGCCAACTATGGCTACACCTTC
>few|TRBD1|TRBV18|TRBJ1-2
CASSRYATGKDYGYTF
TGTGCCAGCTCACGATACGCGACAGGGAAAGACTATGGCTACACCTTC
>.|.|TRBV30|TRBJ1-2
CAWSWTASDGYTF
TGTGCCTGGAGTTGGACAGCCTCCGACGGCTACACCTTC
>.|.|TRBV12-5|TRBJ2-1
CASGSYEVDEQFF
TGTGCTAGTGGTTCCTACGAGGTCGATGAGCAGTTCTTC
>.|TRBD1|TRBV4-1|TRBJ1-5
CASSQRDRGVNQPQHF
TGCGCCAGCAGCCAGAGAGACAGGGGTGTGAATCAGCCCCAGCATTTT
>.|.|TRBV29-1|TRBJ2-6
CSVGGEGVAGANVLTF
TGCAGCGTTGGGGGCGAAGGAGTGGCTGGGGCCAACGTCCTGACTTTC
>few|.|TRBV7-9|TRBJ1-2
CASNPGMLDYGYTF
TGTGCCAGCAACCCAGGGATGTTGGACTATGGCTACACCTTC
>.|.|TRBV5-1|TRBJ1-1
CASSRVPSEDAFF
TGCGCCAGCAGCCGGGTTCCGAGTGAGGATGCTTTCTTT
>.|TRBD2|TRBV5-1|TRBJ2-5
CASRHLSGGEKSSQYF
TGCGCCAGCAGACATCTTAGCGGGGGAGAGAAGAGTTCCCAGTACTTC
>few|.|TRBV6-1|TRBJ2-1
CASLPLRSYNEQFF
TGTGCCAGCCTGCCTCTACGGTCCTACAATGAGCAGTTCTTC
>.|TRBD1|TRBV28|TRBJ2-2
CASSSPGTARSNTGELFF
TGTGCCAGCAGTTCGCCCGGGACAGCACGTTCCAACACCGGGGAGCTGTTTTTT
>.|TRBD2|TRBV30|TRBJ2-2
CAWSAGLAGSSTGELFF
TGTGCCTGGAGTGCGGGGCTAGCGGGGTCGAGCACCGGGGAGCTGTTTTTT
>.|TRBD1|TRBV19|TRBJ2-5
CASSSTGGETQYF
TGTGCCAGTAGTTCCACAGGGGGGGAGACCCAGTACTTC
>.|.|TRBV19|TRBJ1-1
CASTFDGEAEAFF
TGTGCCAGTACCTTCGATGGGGAGGCTGAAGCTTTCTTT
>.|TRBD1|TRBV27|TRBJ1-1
CASSFGTGSTEAFF
TGTGCCAGCAGTTTTGGGACAGGGAGTACTGAAGCTTTCTTT
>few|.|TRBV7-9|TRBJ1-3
CASSFQGNTIYF
TGTGCCAGCAGCTTCCAAGGAAACACCATATATTTT
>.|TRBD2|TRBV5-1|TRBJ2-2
CASSLALAGSVGELFF
TGCGCCAGCAGCTTGGCACTAGCGGGATCCGTCGGGGAGCTGTTTTTT
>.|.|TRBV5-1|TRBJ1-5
CASSLGPTGSGNQPQHF
TGCGCCAGCAGCTTGGGACCCACAGGCTCGGGCAATCAGCCCCAGCATTTT
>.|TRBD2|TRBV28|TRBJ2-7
CASTRSGSNSYEQYF
TGTGCCAGCACCCGTAGCGGGAGCAACTCCTACGAGCAGTACTTC
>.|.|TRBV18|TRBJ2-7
CASSPRLDYYEQYF
TGTGCCAGCTCCCCGAGACTAGATTACTACGAGCAGTACTTC
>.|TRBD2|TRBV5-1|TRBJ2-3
CASSRGGSTDTQYF
TGCGCCAGCAGCCGGGGGGGGAGCACAGATACGCAGTATTTT
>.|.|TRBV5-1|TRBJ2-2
CASSSFTGTNTGELFF
TGCGCCAGCAGCTCGTTTACAGGAACCAACACCGGGGAGCTGTTTTTT
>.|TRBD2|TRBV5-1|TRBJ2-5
CASSLTSARSIQETQYF
TGCGCCAGCAGCTTGACTAGCGCAAGATCGATACAAGAGACCCAGTACTTC
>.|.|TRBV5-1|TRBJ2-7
CASSLSSVEYEQYF
TGCGCCAGCAGCTTGTCTAGCGTAGAGTACGAGCAGTACTTC
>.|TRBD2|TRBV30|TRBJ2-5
CASSGTSGRETQYF
TGTGCCAGCTCCGGGACTAGCGGGAGAGAGACCCAGTACTTC
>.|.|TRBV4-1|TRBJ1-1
CASSQVGSSRGTEAFF
TGCGCCAGCAGCCAAGTCGGCAGCTCACGGGGCACTGAAGCTTTCTTT
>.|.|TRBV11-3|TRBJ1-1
CASSLDSRDIEAFF
TGTGCCAGCAGCTTAGATTCTAGGGACATTGAAGCTTTCTTT
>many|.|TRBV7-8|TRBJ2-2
CASSLAPGANTGELFF
TGTGCCAGCAGCTTAGCGCCGGGGGCGAACACCGGGGAGCTGTTTTTT
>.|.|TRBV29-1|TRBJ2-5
CSVEAQGETQYF
TGCAGCGTTGAGGCCCAGGGGGAGACCCAGTACTTC